This is a list of T cell receptor beta chains from one sample in a study of T-cell memory formation after mild COVID-19. Using its own MiXCR run on the 5' RACE reads, TCRdb lists one record per CDR3 protein. This sample has about 390,000 distinct CDR3 sequences; roughly 15% occur once, and the top ten carry roughly 21%. Sequenced: PBMCs or a T cell subset sorted from them (not recorded which). All receptors derive from a young man who had mild COVID-19 (a few samples of this study predate the infection). Cell type and time point are not known. CDR3s include the opening cysteine and the closing phenylalanine or tryptophan. Each record gives: V gene, D gene, J gene, clone size, CDR3 DNA, CDR3 protein. D genes are given only for firm matches. Clone sizes are given selectively: once, few, many, or a class where the clone is expanded.

>TRBV4-3|.|TRBJ1-2|few
TGCGCCAGCAGCCAAGAGATTCCGGGTAACTATGGCTACACCTTC
CASSQEIPGNYGYTF
>TRBV11-2|.|TRBJ2-1|few
TGTGCCAGCAGCTTCTTTCGGGGTATTGAGCAGTTCTTC
CASSFFRGIEQFF
>TRBV28|.|TRBJ1-2|.
TGTGCCAGCAGTTCATCAGGGTTAGGCTATGGCTACACCTTC
CASSSSGLGYGYTF
>TRBV4-3|.|TRBJ2-7|few
TGCGCCAGCAGCCAGGGGCACTACGAGCAGTACTTC
CASSQGHYEQYF
>TRBV18|TRBD1|TRBJ2-5|.
TGTGCCAGCTCACCAAAAGACAGGGGGCGAGGGGAGACCCAGTACTTC
CASSPKDRGRGETQYF
>TRBV5-4|TRBD1|TRBJ2-1|.
TGTGCCAGCAGCATTCAGGGGGCAACGGGCGATGAGCAGTTCTTC
CASSIQGATGDEQFF
>TRBV29-1|TRBD2|TRBJ2-7|.
TGCAGCGTTGAAGATAGTGCTAGCGGGGTCTCCTACGAGCAGTACTTC
CSVEDSASGVSYEQYF
>TRBV27|.|TRBJ1-5|few
TGTGCCAGCAGTTTAAGTGTCACGTATAGCAATCAGCCCCAGCATTTT
CASSLSVTYSNQPQHF
>TRBV7-9|TRBD1|TRBJ2-1|many
TGTGCCAGCGGATCAGGGGGCTCCTACAATGAGCAGTTCTTC
CASGSGGSYNEQFF
>TRBV20-1|.|TRBJ1-3|few
TGCAGTGCTAGCCAGGGCGCCGGTGGAAACACCATATATTTT
CSASQGAGGNTIYF
>TRBV12-3/TRBV12-4|TRBD1|TRBJ2-1|.
TGTGCCAGCAGACAGGGACAGGGAATCGATGAGCAGTTCTTC
CASRQGQGIDEQFF
>TRBV7-2|.|TRBJ2-5|many
TGTGCCTCAGAGGGGGGATGGGAGACCCAGTACTTC
CASEGGWETQYF
>TRBV29-1|.|TRBJ1-1|.
TGCAGCGCCCGACTGAGCGCCCGGAACACTGAAGCTTTCTTT
CSARLSARNTEAFF
>TRBV2|.|TRBJ2-6|few
TGTGCCAGCAGTGACGGGCAGGCGAAGGCCAACGTCCTGACTTTC
CASSDGQAKANVLTF
>TRBV10-3|.|TRBJ1-3|.
TGTGCCATCAGGAATCAGGGGAGCTCTGGAAACACCATATATTTT
CAIRNQGSSGNTIYF